This T cell receptor beta chain originates from a study of CD8 T cells in Susac syndrome. Study-wide results and limits: The study found that Susac CD8+ clonal expansion peaked in TEMRA cells and active patients.

About this clonotype: Its antigen is currently unknown.

A quantity of about 0.5 to 1 ug RNA underwent reverse transcription using random hexamers. TCRdb re-analysed the immunoSEQ multiplex PCR reads in MiXCR, keeping a single row per CDR3 protein. The table includes around 170,000 distinct CDR3 sequences, around 95% detected once. Germline CDR1 is ENHRY and CDR2 is SYGVKD. The CDR3 loop spans 14 amino acids. The junction had 8 bases not matched to a gene; V was cut back by 6 bases and J by 6 bases. The chain employs TRBV10-3 and TRBJ2-7; 10 nucleotides agree with TRBD1. This sequence was found in a human donor with Susac syndrome. Material: CD8+ T cells from PBMCs. As DNA, the CDR3 is TGTGCCATCAGCTCCCAGGACAGGGGGATCGAGCAGTACTTC. It encodes CAISSQDRGIEQYF.